The TCR beta chain described here comes from a study of CD8+CD57+ T cells in acquired aplastic anemia. In germline, CDR1 is LGHNA, CDR2 YSLEER. The CDR3 sequence is 17 residues long. Germline trimming cut 0 bases from V and 6 bases from J; bases unmatched to any gene: 9. It was genomic DNA that served as the template for profiling TCR beta VDJ and CDR3. Using its own MiXCR run on the reads, TCRdb lists one record per CDR3 protein. The table includes about 220,000 distinct CDR3 sequences, around 46% detected once. Patients who underwent sequencing had shown CD8+CD57+ cell expansion by flow cytometry. This clonotype was seen a few times.

What was sequenced was sorted CD4+, CD8+, or CD8+CD57+ T cells (not recorded which) from PBMCs. The receptor's source is a human donor with aplastic anemia. The V gene is TRBV4-3, the J gene TRBJ2-2, with 8 nucleotides matching TRBD2. The CDR3 protein is CASSQEFTGGLPGELFF. CDR3 bases: TGCGCCAGCAGCCAAGAGTTTACGGGGGGGCTTCCCGGGGAGCTGTTTTTT.